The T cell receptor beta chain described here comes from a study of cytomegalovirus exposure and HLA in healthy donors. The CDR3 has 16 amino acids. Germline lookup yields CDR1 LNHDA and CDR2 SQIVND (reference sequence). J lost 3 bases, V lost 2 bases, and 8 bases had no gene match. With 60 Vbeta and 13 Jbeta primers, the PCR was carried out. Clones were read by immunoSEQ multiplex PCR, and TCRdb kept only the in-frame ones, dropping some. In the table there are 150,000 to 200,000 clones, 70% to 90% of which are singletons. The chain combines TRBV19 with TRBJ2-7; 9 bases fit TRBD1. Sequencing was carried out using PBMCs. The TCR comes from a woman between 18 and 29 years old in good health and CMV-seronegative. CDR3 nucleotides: TGTGCCAGTAGTATAACAGCGGACAGGGGTTTCTACGAGCAGTACTTC. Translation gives CASSITADRGFYEQYF.